Each of the 17 T cell receptor beta chains below was sequenced from the same sample in a study of CD8 T cells in Susac syndrome. Random hexamers were used to reverse transcribe about 0.5 to 1 ug of RNA. TCRdb redid the calling of the immunoSEQ multiplex PCR reads with MiXCR, one entry per CDR3 protein. This table has some 150,000 distinct CDR3 sequences, roughly 94% appearing once. The sample was CD4+ T cells from PBMCs. The source is a human donor in good health.

The chain employs TRBV7-9 and TRBJ2-5; tentative D call: TRBD1 (5 bases). CDR3 length: 15 residues. CDR1 and CDR2 from the germline V gene are SEHNR and FQNEAQ (reference sequence). The V end lost 1 base, the J end lost 5 bases, and 14 bases lay between the germline ends. CDR3 residues: CASSLGQGEGETQYF. CDR3 bases: TGTGCCAGCAGCTTAGGGCAGGGTGAAGGGGAGACCCAGTACTTC.

This chain uses TRBV5-1 with TRBJ2-7; 7 bases align to TRBD2. Trimming at V came to 2 bases and at J to 2 bases, leaving 4 bases not matched to a gene. CDR1 is SGHRS, CDR2 YFSETQ, per germline. The CDR3 sequence is 14 residues long. CDR3 region: CASSFGLGTYEQYF. The CDR3 bases are TGCGCCAGCAGCTTTGGACTAGGTACCTACGAGCAGTACTTC.

The chain is built from TRBV5-1 and TRBJ1-2, with TRBD1 identical over 7 bases. Trimming cost V 0 bases and J 7 bases; bases outside gene matches: 3. The length of the CDR3 is 13 residues. Germline CDR1 is SGHRS and CDR2 is YFSETQ. Written as DNA, the CDR3 is TGCGCCAGCAGCTTGGAGGGGGCGGTTGGCTACACCTTC. As protein: CASSLEGAVGYTF.

The count of this clonotype is one. This rearrangement joins TRBV5-6 to TRBJ2-1; 10 nucleotides align to TRBD1. The V segment lost 3 bases and the J segment 6 bases; nucleotides outside the gene matches: 6. This CDR3 comprises 15 residues. Germline V gene sequence: CDR1 SGHDT, CDR2 YYEEEE. This chain's CDR3 is CASSSRTGGGNEQFF. The CDR3 bases are TGTGCCAGCAGCTCCAGGACAGGGGGTGGCAATGAGCAGTTCTTC.

The CDR3 DNA is TGTGCCAGCAGGGAGGTTCCCCCCACTGGAAACACCATATATTTT. Encoded protein: CASREVPPTGNTIYF. V and J are TRBV6-1 and TRBJ1-3; no definite D call. The CDR3 extends over 15 amino acids. Germline lookup yields CDR1 MNHNS and CDR2 SASEGT. The V and J ends lost 6 bases and 2 bases respectively, with 14 bases between them.

The chain recombines TRBV20-1 with TRBJ2-3; 7 bases match TRBD2. The CDR3 has 15 amino acids. CDR1 is DFQATT, CDR2 SNEGSKA, per germline (reference sequence). The V and J ends lost 2 bases and 1 base, in that order; junction bases with no gene match: 6. The CDR3 protein is CSARNLLAGTDTQYF. The CDR3 DNA sequence: TGCAGTGCTAGAAATTTGCTAGCGGGCACAGATACGCAGTATTTT.

The genes are TRBV9 and TRBJ2-7; 10 bases match TRBD2. This CDR3 comprises 16 residues. From germline, CDR1 is SGDLS and CDR2 YYNGEE. After removal of 4 bases from V and 2 bases from J, the junction contained 9 bases not matched to a gene. This CDR3 reads CASSSRAGGPPYEQYF. DNA for the CDR3: TGTGCCAGCAGCTCCCGAGCGGGAGGGCCGCCCTACGAGCAGTACTTC.

Concerning this clonotype: The junction shows a germline mismatch at one end, possibly a read error. This rearrangement joins TRBV29-1 to TRBJ2-7; D is unclear. CDR3 length: 12 residues. The V gene's germline CDR1 is SQVTM and CDR2 ANQGSEA. CDR3 sequence reads: CSAEVGPREQYF. CDR3 nucleotides: TGCAGCGCTGAAGTCGGACCTAGGGAGCAGTACTTC.

The chain carries TRBV30 and TRBJ2-1, with 11 bases aligning to TRBD2. The CDR3 covers 15 residues. With V trimmed by 3 bases and J by 4 bases, 5 bases remained unmatched. Germline loops: CDR1 GTSNPN, CDR2 SVGIG (reference sequence). CDR3 protein: CAWSTGLAAYNEQFF. The CDR3 nucleotides read TGTGCCTGGAGCACGGGACTAGCGGCGTACAATGAGCAGTTCTTC. The full variable domain, in which reference TRBV30 and TRBJ2-1 provide the parts outside the CDR3, is SQTIHQWPATLVQPVGSPLSLECTVEGTSNPNLYWYRQAAGRGLQLLFYSVGIGQISSEVPQNLSASRPQDRQFILSSKKLLLSDSGFYLCAWSTGLAAYNEQFFGPGTRLTVL.

J is TRBJ1-3 and V is TRBV24-1; weak D call: TRBD1 (6 bases). Per the germline V gene, CDR1 is KGHDR and CDR2 is SFDVKD. The CDR3 consists of 17 residues. Trimming stripped 5 bases from V and 0 bases from J, with 16 bases between. The CDR3 protein is CATSAGGHSSSGNTIYF. CDR3 bases: TGTGCCACCAGTGCTGGGGGACACTCGAGCTCTGGAAACACCATATATTTT.

The CDR3 DNA sequence: TGTGCCAGCAGTTACGTCAGGGGAGATACGCAGTATTTT. This codes for CASSYVRGDTQYF. V gene TRBV6-6 combines with J gene TRBJ2-3, with D possibly being TRBD1 (6 bases). There are 13 residues in the CDR3. Trimming took 2 bases from V and 5 from J, leaving 8 bases between them. CDR1 is MNHNY, CDR2 SVGAGI, per germline (reference sequence).

V usage is TRBV7-9 and J usage is TRBJ2-7, with 10 bases matching TRBD2. Germline CDR1 SEHNR, CDR2 FQNEAQ (reference sequence). This CDR3 comprises 13 residues. V lost 7 bases and J lost 3; bases outside the gene matches: 3. Here the CDR3 DNA reads TGTGCCAGCACCCCTAGCGGGAGCTACGAGCAGTACTTC. This sequence encodes CASTPSGSYEQYF.

The V call is TRBV19, the J call TRBJ2-7; no clear D gene. Trimming stripped 3 bases from V and 2 bases from J, with 8 bases between. CDR3 size: 13 residues. Per germline, CDR1 LNHDA and CDR2 SQIVND (reference sequence). In DNA, the CDR3 is TGTGCCAGTAGTATGGACGGAACCTACGAGCAGTACTTC. Protein product: CASSMDGTYEQYF.

CDR3 sequence: CASSQPDRAYSGNTIYF. As DNA, the CDR3 is TGTGCCAGCAGCCAGCCGGACAGGGCCTACTCTGGAAACACCATATATTTT. This rearrangement joins TRBV3-1 to TRBJ1-3; 8 bases fit TRBD1. Germline-derived CDR1 and CDR2 are LGHDT and YNNKEL (reference sequence). The CDR3 is 17 residues long. Trimming took 3 bases from V and 0 from J; bases not matched to a gene: 7.

V and J are TRBV5-6 and TRBJ1-2; 8 bases fit TRBD1. Trimming removed 4 bases from V and 0 bases from J; junction bases left unmatched: 8. The germline gives CDR1 SGHDT, CDR2 YYEEEE. The CDR3 has 16 amino acids. The CDR3 region is CASSAGTGHTNYGYTF. The CDR3 nucleotides are TGTGCCAGCAGCGCTGGGACAGGCCACACTAACTATGGCTACACCTTC.

This clonotype turned up a few times. The chain joins TRBV18 to TRBJ2-3; a weak D match, TRBD2 (6 bases). From germline, CDR1 is KGHSH and CDR2 LQKENI. Trimming left V 8 bases short and J 0 bases short, with 12 bases between. This CDR3 has 14 residues. The CDR3 coding sequence is TGTGCCAGCAGCCCGGGGACTAGCACAGATACGCAGTATTTT. This translates into CASSPGTSTDTQYF.

V gene TRBV7-2 combines with J gene TRBJ2-7, with TRBD1 identical over 8 bases. The germline gives CDR1 SGHTA, CDR2 FQGNSA. V lost 5 bases to trimming and J lost 3 bases; unmatched junction nucleotides: 9. This CDR3 region has 15 residues. This CDR3 is CASSEGTGAIYEQYF. The CDR3 bases are TGTGCCAGCAGCGAGGGGACAGGTGCCATCTACGAGCAGTACTTC.